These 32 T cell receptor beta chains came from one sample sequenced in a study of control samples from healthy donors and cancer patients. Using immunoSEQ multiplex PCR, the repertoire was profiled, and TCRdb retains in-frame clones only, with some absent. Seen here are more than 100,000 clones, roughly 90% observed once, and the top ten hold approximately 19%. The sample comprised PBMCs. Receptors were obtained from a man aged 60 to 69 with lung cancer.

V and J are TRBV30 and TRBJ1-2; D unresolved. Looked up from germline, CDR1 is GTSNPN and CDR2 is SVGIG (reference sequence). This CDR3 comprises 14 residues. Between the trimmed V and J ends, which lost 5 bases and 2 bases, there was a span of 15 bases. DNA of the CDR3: TGTGCCTGGGCCGAAAAGCGGGTGAACTATGGCTACACCTTC. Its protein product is CAWAEKRVNYGYTF.

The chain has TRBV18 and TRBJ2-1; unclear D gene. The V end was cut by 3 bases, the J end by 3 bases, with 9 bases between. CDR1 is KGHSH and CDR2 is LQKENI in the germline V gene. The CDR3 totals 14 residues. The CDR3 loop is CASSPSAFYNEQFF. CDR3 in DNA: TGTGCCAGCTCACCCTCAGCGTTCTACAATGAGCAGTTCTTC. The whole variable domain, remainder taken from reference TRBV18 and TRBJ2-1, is NAGVMQNPRHLVRRRGQEARLRCSPMKGHSHVYWYRQLPEEGLKFMVYLQKENIIDESGMPKERFSAEFPKEGPSILRIQQVVRGDSAAYFCASSPSAFYNEQFFGPGTRLTVL.

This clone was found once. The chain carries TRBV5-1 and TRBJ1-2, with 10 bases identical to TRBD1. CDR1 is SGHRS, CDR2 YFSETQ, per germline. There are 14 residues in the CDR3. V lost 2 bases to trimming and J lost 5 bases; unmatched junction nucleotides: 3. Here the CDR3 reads CASSFPGQGYGYTF. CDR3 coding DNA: TGCGCCAGCAGCTTTCCGGGACAGGGGTATGGCTACACCTTC.

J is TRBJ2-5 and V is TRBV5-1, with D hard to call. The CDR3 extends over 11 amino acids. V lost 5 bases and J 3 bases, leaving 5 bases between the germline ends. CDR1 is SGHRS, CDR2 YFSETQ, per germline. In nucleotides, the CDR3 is TGCGCCAGCAGGAGAGAAGAGACCCAGTACTTC. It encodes CASRREETQYF.

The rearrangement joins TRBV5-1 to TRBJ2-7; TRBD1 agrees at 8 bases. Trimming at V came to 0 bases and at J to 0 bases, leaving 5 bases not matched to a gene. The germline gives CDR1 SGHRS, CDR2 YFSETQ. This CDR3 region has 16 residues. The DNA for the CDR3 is TGCGCCAGCAGCTTGGGGACAGGGACCCTCTCCTACGAGCAGTACTTC. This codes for CASSLGTGTLSYEQYF.

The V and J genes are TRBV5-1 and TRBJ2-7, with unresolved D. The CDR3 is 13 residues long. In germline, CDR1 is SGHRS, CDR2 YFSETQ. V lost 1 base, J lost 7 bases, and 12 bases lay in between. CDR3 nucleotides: TGCGCCAGCAGCTTGAGCGACCCTCGGGAGCAGTACGTC. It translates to CASSLSDPREQYV.

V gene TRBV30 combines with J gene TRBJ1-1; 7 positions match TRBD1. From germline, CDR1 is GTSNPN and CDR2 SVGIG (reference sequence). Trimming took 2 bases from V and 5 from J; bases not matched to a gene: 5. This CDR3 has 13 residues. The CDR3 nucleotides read TGTGCCTGGAGTCCAGGGACAGCTACTGAAGCTTTCTTT. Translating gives CAWSPGTATEAFF.

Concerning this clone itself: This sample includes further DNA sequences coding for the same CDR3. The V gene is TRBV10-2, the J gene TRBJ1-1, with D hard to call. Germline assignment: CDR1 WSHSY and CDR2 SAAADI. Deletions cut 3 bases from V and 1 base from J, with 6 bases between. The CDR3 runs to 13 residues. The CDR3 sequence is CASSDRRNTEAFF. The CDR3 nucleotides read TGCGCCAGCAGTGACCGGAGGAACACTGAAGCTTTCTTT.

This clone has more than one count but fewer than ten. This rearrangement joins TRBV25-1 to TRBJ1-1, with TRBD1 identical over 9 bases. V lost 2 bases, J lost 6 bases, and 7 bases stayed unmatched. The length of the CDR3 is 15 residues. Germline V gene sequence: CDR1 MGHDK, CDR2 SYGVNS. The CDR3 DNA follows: TGTGCCAGCAGTGAAGTCTACAGGGGGCTTTCTGAAGCTTTCTTT. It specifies CASSEVYRGLSEAFF.

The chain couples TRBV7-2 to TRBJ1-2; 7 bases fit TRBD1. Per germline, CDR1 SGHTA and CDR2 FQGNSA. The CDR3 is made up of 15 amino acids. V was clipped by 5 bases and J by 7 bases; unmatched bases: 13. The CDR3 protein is CASSPLDRESGGYTF. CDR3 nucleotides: TGTGCCAGCAGCCCCCTCGACAGGGAGTCCGGTGGCTACACCTTC.

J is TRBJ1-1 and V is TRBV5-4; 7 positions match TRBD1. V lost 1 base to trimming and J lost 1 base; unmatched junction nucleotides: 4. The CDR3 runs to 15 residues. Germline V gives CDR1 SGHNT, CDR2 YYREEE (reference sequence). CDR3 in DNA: TGTGCCAGCAGCTTGCTCCAGGGGGGGAACACTGAAGCTTTCTTT. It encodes CASSLLQGGNTEAFF.

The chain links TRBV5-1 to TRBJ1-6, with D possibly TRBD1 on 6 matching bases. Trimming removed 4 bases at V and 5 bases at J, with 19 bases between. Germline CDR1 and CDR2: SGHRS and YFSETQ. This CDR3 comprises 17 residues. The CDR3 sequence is CASSDRDTRRNNSPLHF. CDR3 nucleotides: TGCGCCAGCAGCGACCGGGACACCCGTAGAAATAATTCACCCCTCCACTTT.

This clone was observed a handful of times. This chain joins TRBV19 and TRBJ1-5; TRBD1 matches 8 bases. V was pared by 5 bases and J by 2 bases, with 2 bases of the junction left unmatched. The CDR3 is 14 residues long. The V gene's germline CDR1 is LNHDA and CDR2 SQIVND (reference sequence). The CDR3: CASSSTGGNQPQHF. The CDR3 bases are TGTGCCAGTAGTTCGACAGGGGGCAATCAGCCCCAGCATTTT.

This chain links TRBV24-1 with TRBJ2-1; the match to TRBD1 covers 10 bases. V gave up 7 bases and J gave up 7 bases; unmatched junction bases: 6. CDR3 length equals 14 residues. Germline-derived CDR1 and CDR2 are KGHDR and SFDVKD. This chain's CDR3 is CATSGQGVANEQFF. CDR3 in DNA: TGTGCCACCAGCGGACAGGGGGTTGCAAATGAGCAGTTCTTC.

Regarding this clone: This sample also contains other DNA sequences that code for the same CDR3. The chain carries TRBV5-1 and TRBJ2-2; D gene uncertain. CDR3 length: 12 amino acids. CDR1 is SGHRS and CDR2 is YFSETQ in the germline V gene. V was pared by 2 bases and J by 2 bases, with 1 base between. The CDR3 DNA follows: TGCGCCAGCAGCTTTAACACCGGGGAGCTGTTTTTT. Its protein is CASSFNTGELFF.

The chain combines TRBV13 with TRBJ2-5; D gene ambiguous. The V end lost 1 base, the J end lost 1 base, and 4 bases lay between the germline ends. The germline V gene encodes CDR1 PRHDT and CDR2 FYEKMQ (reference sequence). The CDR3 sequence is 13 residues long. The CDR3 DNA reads TGTGCCAGCAGCTTAGCCAGCCAAGAGACCCAGTACTTC. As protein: CASSLASQETQYF.

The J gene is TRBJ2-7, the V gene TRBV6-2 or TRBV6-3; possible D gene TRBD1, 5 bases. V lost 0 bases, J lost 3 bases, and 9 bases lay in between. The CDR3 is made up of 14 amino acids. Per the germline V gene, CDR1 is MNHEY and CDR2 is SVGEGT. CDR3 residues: CASSYSRGHYEQYV. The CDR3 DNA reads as TGTGCCAGCAGTTACTCTAGGGGCCACTACGAGCAGTACGTC.

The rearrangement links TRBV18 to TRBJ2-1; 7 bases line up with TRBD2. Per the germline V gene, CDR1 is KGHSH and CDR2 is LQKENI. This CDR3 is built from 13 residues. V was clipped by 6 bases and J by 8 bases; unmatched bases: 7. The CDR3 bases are TGTGCCAGCTCCGGACTAGGGACGGATGAGCAGTTCTTC. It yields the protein CASSGLGTDEQFF.

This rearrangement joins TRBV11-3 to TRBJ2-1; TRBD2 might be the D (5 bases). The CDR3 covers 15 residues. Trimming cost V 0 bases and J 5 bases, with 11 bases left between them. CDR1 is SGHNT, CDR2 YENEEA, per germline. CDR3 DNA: TGTGCCAGCAGCTTAGAGGACGGGATTAACAATGAGCAGTTCTTC. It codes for CASSLEDGINNEQFF.

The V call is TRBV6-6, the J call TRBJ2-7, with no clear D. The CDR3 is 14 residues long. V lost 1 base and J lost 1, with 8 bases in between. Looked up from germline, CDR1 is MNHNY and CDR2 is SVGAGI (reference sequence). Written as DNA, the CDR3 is TGTGCCAGCAGTTACTTTGCCGATTCCTACGAGCAGTACTTC. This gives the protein CASSYFADSYEQYF.

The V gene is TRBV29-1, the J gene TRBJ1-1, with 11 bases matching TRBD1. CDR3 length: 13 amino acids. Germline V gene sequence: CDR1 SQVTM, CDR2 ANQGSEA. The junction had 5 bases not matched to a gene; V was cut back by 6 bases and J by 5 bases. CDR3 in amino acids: CSVRTGGETEAFF. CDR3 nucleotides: TGCAGCGTGAGGACAGGGGGCGAAACTGAAGCTTTCTTT.

Written as DNA, the CDR3 is TGTGCCACCAGTGATCCGGACAGGGGGTTCGCCGGGGAGCTGTTTTTT. This translates into CATSDPDRGFAGELFF. The chain couples TRBV24-1 to TRBJ2-2; the match to TRBD1 covers 10 bases. The CDR3 consists of 16 residues. Trimming at V came to 3 bases and at J to 6 bases, leaving 6 bases not matched to a gene. Germline V gives CDR1 KGHDR, CDR2 SFDVKD.

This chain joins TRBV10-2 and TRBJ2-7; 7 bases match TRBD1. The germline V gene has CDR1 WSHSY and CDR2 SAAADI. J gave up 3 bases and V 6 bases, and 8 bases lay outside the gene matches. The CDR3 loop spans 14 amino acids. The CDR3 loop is CASRGTVGVYEQYF. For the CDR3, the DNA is TGCGCCAGCAGAGGGACAGTGGGTGTCTACGAGCAGTACTTC.

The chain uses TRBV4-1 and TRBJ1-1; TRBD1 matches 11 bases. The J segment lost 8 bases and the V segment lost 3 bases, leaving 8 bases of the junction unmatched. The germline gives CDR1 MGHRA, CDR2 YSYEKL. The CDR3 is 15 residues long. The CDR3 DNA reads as TGCGCCAGCAGCCAGGGGGGACAGGGGGGGGCAGAAGCTTTCTTT. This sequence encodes CASSQGGQGGAEAFF.

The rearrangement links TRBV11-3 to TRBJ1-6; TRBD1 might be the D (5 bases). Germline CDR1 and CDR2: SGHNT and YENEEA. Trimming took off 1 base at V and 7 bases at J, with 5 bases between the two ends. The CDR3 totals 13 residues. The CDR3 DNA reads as TGTGCCAGCAGCTTAGGGGGCAATTCACCCCTCCACTTT. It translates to CASSLGGNSPLHF.

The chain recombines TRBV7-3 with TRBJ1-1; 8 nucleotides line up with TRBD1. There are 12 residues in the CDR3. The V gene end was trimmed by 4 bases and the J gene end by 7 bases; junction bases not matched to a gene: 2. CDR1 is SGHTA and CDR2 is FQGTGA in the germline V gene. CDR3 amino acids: CASSSGTGEAFF. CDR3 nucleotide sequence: TGTGCCAGCAGCTCCGGGACAGGTGAAGCTTTCTTT.

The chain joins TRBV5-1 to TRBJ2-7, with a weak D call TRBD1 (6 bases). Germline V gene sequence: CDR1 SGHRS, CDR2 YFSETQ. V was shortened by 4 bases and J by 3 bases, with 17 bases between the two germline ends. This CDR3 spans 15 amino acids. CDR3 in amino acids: CASSPNTDRIYEQYV. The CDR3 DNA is TGCGCCAGCAGCCCCAACACCGACAGGATCTACGAGCAGTACGTC.

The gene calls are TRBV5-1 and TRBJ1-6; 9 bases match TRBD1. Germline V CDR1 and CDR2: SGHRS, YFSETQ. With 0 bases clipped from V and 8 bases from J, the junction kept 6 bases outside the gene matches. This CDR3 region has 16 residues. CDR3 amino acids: CASSLAGGQGHSPLHF. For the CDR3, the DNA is TGCGCCAGCAGCTTGGCCGGTGGACAGGGGCATTCACCCCTCCACTTT.

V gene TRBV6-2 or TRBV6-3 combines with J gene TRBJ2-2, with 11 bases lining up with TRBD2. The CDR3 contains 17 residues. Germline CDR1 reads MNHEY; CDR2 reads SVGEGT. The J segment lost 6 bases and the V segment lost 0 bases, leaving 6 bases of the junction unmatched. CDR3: CASSYSPFSGGAGELFF. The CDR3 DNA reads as TGTGCCAGCAGTTACTCCCCGTTTAGCGGGGGGGCCGGGGAGCTGTTTTTT.

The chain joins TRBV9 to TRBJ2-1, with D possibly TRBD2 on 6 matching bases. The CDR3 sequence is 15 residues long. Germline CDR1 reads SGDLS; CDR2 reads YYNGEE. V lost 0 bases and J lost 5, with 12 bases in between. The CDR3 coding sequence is TGTGCCAGCAGCGTAGAGGGACTCGCTGACAATGAGCAGTTCTTC. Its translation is CASSVEGLADNEQFF.

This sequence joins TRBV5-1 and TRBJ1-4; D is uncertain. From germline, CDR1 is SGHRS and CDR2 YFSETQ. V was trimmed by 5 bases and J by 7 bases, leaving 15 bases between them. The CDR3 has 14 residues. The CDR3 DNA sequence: TGCGCCAGCAGTTTTTGGTCCCGGGGTGAAAAACTGTTTTTT. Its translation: CASSFWSRGEKLFF.

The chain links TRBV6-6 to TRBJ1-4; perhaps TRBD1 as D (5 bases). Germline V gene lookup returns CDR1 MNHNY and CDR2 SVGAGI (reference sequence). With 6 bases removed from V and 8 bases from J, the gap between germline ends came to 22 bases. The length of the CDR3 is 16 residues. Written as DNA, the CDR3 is TGTGCCAGCAGGCCTGGGGCGGACCTATGGGGGGAAAAACTGTTTTTT. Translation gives CASRPGADLWGEKLFF.